The 8 T cell receptor beta chains below all came from one sample that was sequenced in a study of CD8+ T cells in alopecia areata (dated by TCRdb to about 2018). The method was the immunoSEQ multiplex PCR assay. RNA was extracted from all samples and reverse transcribed into cDNA, which served as template for TCR sequencing. The clones in this table, taken by TCRdb from immuneACCESS, are in-frame only. Not every clone is retained; where verified, under half of the shortfall comes from an unresolved V gene, and the cause of the rest is unknown. In this sample the table shows roughly 280,000 clones, 60% of which occur a single time. In total, the top ten clones hold 0.75% to 0.95% of the sample. Explained via the paper, the treatment or condition label denotes: oral pan-JAK inhibitor, 5-10 mg twice daily. The source material was CD4+ T cells sorted from blood, sampled between weeks 51 and 52, from a patient treated with tofacitinib. The receptors derive from a human donor with alopecia areata.

The chain couples TRBV30 to TRBJ2-7; D not certain. The CDR3 runs 12 residues. Germline values: CDR1 GTSNPN, CDR2 SVGIG (reference sequence). Trimming removed 3 bases from V and 2 bases from J, with 8 bases in between. CDR3 sequence reads: CAWSLTTYEQYF. Written as DNA, the CDR3 is TGTGCCTGGAGCCTTACTACCTACGAGCAGTACTTC.

In its sample, this clone was seen a few times. The chain has TRBV29-1 and TRBJ2-4; D is possibly TRBD1 or TRBD2 (6 bases each). Per germline, CDR1 SQVTM and CDR2 ANQGSEA. Trimming cost V 4 bases and J 7 bases, with 11 bases left between them. CDR3 length: 12 amino acids. The CDR3 DNA is TGCAGCGTTGCAAAAGGGGGGAACATTCAGTACTTC. It translates to CSVAKGGNIQYF. Supplemented by reference TRBV29-1 and TRBJ2-4, the full variable domain reads SAVISQKPSRDICQRGTSLTIQCQVDSQVTMMFWYRQQPGQSLTLIATANQGSEATYESGFVIDKFPISRPNLTFSTLTVSNMSPEDSSIYLCSVAKGGNIQYFGAGTRLSVL.

This chain connects TRBV5-6 to TRBJ1-2; D gene unclear. The CDR3 has 13 amino acids. The germline V gene encodes CDR1 SGHDT and CDR2 YYEEEE. V lost 0 bases to trimming and J lost 0 bases, with 3 bases between them. The DNA of the CDR3 is TGTGCCAGCAGCTTGGCTGCTAACTATGGCTACACCTTC. This encodes CASSLAANYGYTF.

The V call is TRBV19, the J call TRBJ1-1; the D is unclear. This CDR3 spans 13 amino acids. With 5 bases removed from V and 6 bases from J, the gap between germline ends came to 13 bases. Germline CDR1 LNHDA, CDR2 SQIVND (reference sequence). CDR3 in DNA: TGTGCCAGTAGTCCCCATTACACCTCTGAAGCTTTCTTT. Its translation is CASSPHYTSEAFF.

The rearrangement uses TRBV14 and TRBJ2-4; D remains unclear. The CDR3 length is 13 residues. Germline CDR1 and CDR2: SGHDN and FVKESK. Trimming took off 4 bases at V and 8 bases at J, with 12 bases between the two ends. The CDR3 sequence is CASSPVGSYIQYF. The CDR3, as DNA: TGTGCCAGCAGCCCGGTAGGGTCATACATTCAGTACTTC.

The gene calls are TRBV30 and TRBJ1-5; TRBD1 might be the D (6 bases). With 2 bases removed from V and 4 bases from J, the gap between germline ends came to 15 bases. The germline V gene encodes CDR1 GTSNPN and CDR2 SVGIG (reference sequence). The CDR3 has 15 residues. The CDR3 DNA is TGTGCCTGGAGTACCTATGGGGGCATAAATCAGCCCCAGCATTTT. It codes for CAWSTYGGINQPQHF.

The rearrangement links TRBV6-6 to TRBJ2-3, with D unclear. V lost 6 bases, J lost 6 bases, and 7 bases lay in between. In germline, CDR1 is MNHNY, CDR2 SVGAGI (reference sequence). The CDR3 has 11 residues. The CDR3: CASSSLDTQYF. The CDR3 DNA is TGTGCCAGCAGCTCCCTGGATACGCAGTATTTT.

The V and J genes are TRBV4-1 and TRBJ2-5; the D is unclear. The V end was cut by 2 bases, the J end by 3 bases, with 4 bases between. The CDR3 consists of 12 residues. Germline-derived CDR1 and CDR2 are MGHRA and YSYEKL. CDR3 sequence reads: CASSQKEETQYF. The CDR3 nucleotides are TGCGCCAGCAGCCAAAAAGAAGAGACCCAGTACTTC.